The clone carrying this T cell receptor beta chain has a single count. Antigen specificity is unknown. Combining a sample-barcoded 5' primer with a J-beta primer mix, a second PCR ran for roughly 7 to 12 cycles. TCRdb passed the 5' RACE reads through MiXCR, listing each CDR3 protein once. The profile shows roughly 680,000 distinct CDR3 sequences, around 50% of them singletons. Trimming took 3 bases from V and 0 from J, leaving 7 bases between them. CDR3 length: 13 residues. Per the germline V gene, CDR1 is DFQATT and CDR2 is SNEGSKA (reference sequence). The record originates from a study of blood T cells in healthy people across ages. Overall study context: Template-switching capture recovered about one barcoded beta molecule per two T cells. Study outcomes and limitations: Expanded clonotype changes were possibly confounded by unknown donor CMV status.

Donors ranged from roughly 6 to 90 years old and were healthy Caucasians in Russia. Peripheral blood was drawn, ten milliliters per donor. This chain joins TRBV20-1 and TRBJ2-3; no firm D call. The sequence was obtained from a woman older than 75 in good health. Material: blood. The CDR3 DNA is TGCAGTGCTAGTGCAGATAGCACAGATACGCAGTATTTT. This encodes CSASADSTDTQYF.